This TCR beta chain was recorded in a study of PD-1 blockade in classical Hodgkin lymphoma. General study results and limits: Undefined causes, possibly disease activity or prior therapy, underlie the repertoire differences. Complete responders started with a diversity level that resembled newly diagnosed patients at baseline. Individuals who commenced nivolumab within less than 1 year of ASCT were excluded.

Time point given: cycle 4 day 1 (C4D1), after around six weeks of nivolumab. After autologous stem cell transplantation all patients relapsed, and prior brentuximab vedotin exposure differed between cohorts. Libraries were prepared by immunoSEQ multiplex PCR; TCRdb keeps only in-frame clonotypes and omits some of them. This table has under 40,000 clones, 75% to 85% appearing once. Concerning this clone itself: What it recognizes is unknown.

V lost 1 base, J lost 2 bases, and 4 bases lay in between. CDR1 SGHNT and CDR2 YYREEE come from the germline V gene (reference sequence). CDR3 length equals 14 residues. Sequencing was performed on peripheral blood mononuclear cells (PBMCs), taken before the fourth cycle of nivolumab. The J gene is TRBJ2-6, the V gene TRBV5-4; D gene ambiguous. This TCR came from a human donor with classical Hodgkin lymphoma. The CDR3 spells CASSLRAGANVLTF. The CDR3 DNA sequence: TGTGCCAGCAGCTTGCGGGCTGGGGCCAACGTCCTGACTTTC.